The next 30 T cell receptor beta chains were all read from a single sample in a study of CD8 T cells in Susac syndrome. With random hexamers, reverse transcription was performed on roughly 0.5 to 1 ug of RNA. A single record per CDR3 protein comes from TCRdb applying MiXCR to the immunoSEQ multiplex PCR reads. The repertoire holds roughly 200,000 distinct CDR3 sequences, with about 95% as singletons. Input material: CD4+ T cells from PBMCs. The source is a human donor in good health.

The V call is TRBV5-1, the J call TRBJ1-1; 8 bases match TRBD1. The CDR3 is 16 amino acids. The V and J ends lost 4 bases and 0 bases, in that order; junction bases with no gene match: 8. Germline values: CDR1 SGHRS, CDR2 YFSETQ. The CDR3 coding sequence is TGCGCCAGCAGCCTCAGAACAGGGGGGATGAACACTGAAGCTTTCTTT. Protein product: CASSLRTGGMNTEAFF.

V and J are TRBV20-1 and TRBJ2-5; no reliable D call. V was trimmed by 3 bases and J by 5 bases, leaving 10 bases between them. Germline lookup yields CDR1 DFQATT and CDR2 SNEGSKA (reference sequence). This CDR3 region has 12 residues. CDR3 amino acids: CSARSLWETQYF. The DNA for the CDR3 is TGCAGTGCTAGGTCTCTGTGGGAGACCCAGTACTTC.

The chain carries TRBV24-1 and TRBJ1-2; no firm D call. The V end was cut by 2 bases, the J end by 1 base, with 7 bases between. The CDR3 has 14 amino acids. Germline V lookup: CDR1 KGHDR, CDR2 SFDVKD. CDR3 amino acids: CATSDSRVNYGYTF. The CDR3 DNA sequence: TGTGCCACCAGTGATTCTAGAGTTAACTATGGCTACACCTTC.

The chain is built from TRBV14 and TRBJ2-3, with D possibly matching TRBD2 (5 bases). V was cut by 3 bases and J by 6 bases, with 13 bases left in between. Germline-derived CDR1 and CDR2 are SGHDN and FVKESK. CDR3 length: 14 amino acids. The CDR3 loop reads CASSHRGLGDTQYF. The CDR3 coding sequence is TGTGCCAGCAGCCATCGGGGTCTAGGGGATACGCAGTATTTT.

V is TRBV20-1 and J is TRBJ2-7; TRBD2 matches 8 bases. Germline values: CDR1 DFQATT, CDR2 SNEGSKA (reference sequence). This CDR3 has 16 amino acids. J was trimmed by 3 bases and V by 8 bases; bases with no gene match: 18. DNA for the CDR3: TGCAGTCTCCCCCCGAGAAGCGGGAGAGGATTCTACGAGCAGTACTTC. Its translation is CSLPPRSGRGFYEQYF.

The chain carries TRBV6-4 and TRBJ2-1; 7 bases map to TRBD1. Germline V gives CDR1 MRHNA, CDR2 SNTAGT. V trimming: 6 bases; J trimming: 7 bases; junction bases outside the gene matches: 9. The CDR3 is made up of 14 amino acids. The CDR3 spells CASSLQGNMNEQFF. Here the CDR3 DNA reads TGTGCCAGCAGCCTACAGGGGAACATGAATGAGCAGTTCTTC.

The rearrangement uses TRBV3-1 and TRBJ2-5; TRBD2 matches at 8 bases. Germline V CDR1 and CDR2: LGHDT, YNNKEL (reference sequence). The junction had 5 bases not matched to a gene; V was cut back by 2 bases and J by 0 bases. CDR3 length: 16 residues. This chain's CDR3 is CASSQLLAVYQETQYF. DNA for the CDR3: TGTGCCAGCAGCCAATTACTAGCGGTTTACCAAGAGACCCAGTACTTC.

V usage is TRBV4-3 and J usage is TRBJ2-6, with 9 bases aligning to TRBD2. The germline V gene has CDR1 LGHNA and CDR2 YSLEER. The CDR3 loop spans 20 amino acids. Trimming at V came to 0 bases and at J to 1 base, leaving 10 bases not matched to a gene. The DNA of the CDR3 is TGCGCCAGCAGCCAAGATGGAATACTAGCGGGTGTGTCTGGGGCCAACGTCCTGACTTTC. Translated: CASSQDGILAGVSGANVLTF.

The chain has TRBV29-1 and TRBJ2-7; 7 bases line up with TRBD1. Losses at the gene ends were 6 bases for V and 2 bases for J; bases not matched to a gene: 10. The CDR3 sequence is 14 residues long. CDR1 SQVTM and CDR2 ANQGSEA come from the germline V gene. In nucleotides, the CDR3 is TGCAGCGTCCTCCCGGGACAGACGACCTACGAGCAGTACTTC. This gives the protein CSVLPGQTTYEQYF.

This rearrangement joins TRBV11-2 to TRBJ2-7; a weak D match, TRBD1 (5 bases). The germline V and J ends were trimmed by 5 bases and 6 bases, with 11 bases remaining between them. Per the germline V gene, CDR1 is SGHAT and CDR2 is FQNNGV. The CDR3 contains 12 residues. The CDR3, as DNA: TGTGCCAGCAGCCCGACAGTGGGCGAGCAGTACTTC. This codes for CASSPTVGEQYF.

Here the CDR3 reads CAWSGKGEAFF. The CDR3 nucleotides are TGTGCCTGGAGTGGGAAGGGGGAAGCTTTCTTT. The chain carries TRBV30 and TRBJ1-1, with a tentative D call TRBD1 (5 bases). CDR3 length equals 11 residues. The V end was cut by 1 base, the J end by 8 bases, with 8 bases between. The germline V gene encodes CDR1 GTSNPN and CDR2 SVGIG (reference sequence).

The chain combines TRBV5-4 with TRBJ2-3; TRBD2 matches 16 bases. CDR3 length: 17 residues. The V and J ends lost 4 bases and 2 bases, in that order; junction bases with no gene match: 4. Germline V gene data show CDR1 as SGHNT and CDR2 as YYREEE (reference sequence). The CDR3 sequence is CASSAGLAGGPTDTQYF. The CDR3 DNA reads as TGTGCCAGCAGCGCGGGACTAGCGGGAGGGCCCACAGATACGCAGTATTTT.

The rearrangement uses TRBV12-3 or TRBV12-4 and TRBJ1-2; TRBD1 might be the D (6 bases). The CDR3 is made up of 16 amino acids. The germline V and J ends were trimmed by 7 bases and 1 base, with 19 bases remaining between them. The CDR3 is CASTRRGRELNYGYTF. In DNA form, the CDR3 reads TGTGCCAGCACCCGGAGGGGGAGAGAACTTAACTATGGCTACACCTTC.

This clonotype was counted a single time. This chain links TRBV30 with TRBJ1-2; maybe TRBD1 (6 bases). From germline, CDR1 is GTSNPN and CDR2 SVGIG (reference sequence). This CDR3 has 14 residues. Trimming stripped 5 bases from V and 2 bases from J, with 15 bases between. DNA for the CDR3: TGTGCCTGGGGTGGGACAATGTCCAACTATGGCTACACCTTC. It is translated as CAWGGTMSNYGYTF. The full variable domain, its missing parts supplied by reference TRBV30 and TRBJ1-2, is SQTIHQWPATLVQPVGSPLSLECTVEGTSNPNLYWYRQAAGRGLQLLFYSVGIGQISSEVPQNLSASRPQDRQFILSSKKLLLSDSGFYLCAWGGTMSNYGYTFGSGTRLTVV.

In DNA form, the CDR3 reads TGTGCCAGTTCTCTTGGGTCCATGAACACTGAAGCTTTCTTT. Its translation is CASSLGSMNTEAFF. The chain combines TRBV25-1 with TRBJ1-1; D gene unclear. The germline gives CDR1 MGHDK, CDR2 SYGVNS. Trimming left V 9 bases short and J 0 bases short, with 14 bases between. This CDR3 is 14 amino acids long. Based on the CDR3 plus reference TRBV25-1 and TRBJ1-1, the full variable domain is EADIYQTPRYLVIGTGKKITLECSQTMGHDKMYWYQQDPGMELHLIHYSYGVNSTEKGDLSSESTVSRIRTEHFPLTLESARPSHTSQYLCASSLGSMNTEAFFGQGTRLTVV.

The V gene is TRBV27, the J gene TRBJ1-4, with 8 bases lining up with TRBD1. Looked up from germline, CDR1 is MNHEY and CDR2 is SMNVEV (reference sequence). The CDR3 is 16 amino acids. The junction had 14 bases not matched to a gene; V was cut back by 6 bases and J by 8 bases. This CDR3 reads CASSSGTGRIWEKLFF. The CDR3 coding sequence is TGTGCCAGCAGCTCTGGGACAGGACGAATATGGGAAAAACTGTTTTTT.

This CDR3 is CASSSGPHTTETQYF. The CDR3 DNA follows: TGTGCCAGCAGCTCAGGGCCCCATACAACGGAGACCCAGTACTTC. The V gene is TRBV11-1, the J gene TRBJ2-5; perhaps TRBD1 as D (5 bases). CDR1 and CDR2 from the germline V gene are SGHAT and FQDESV (reference sequence). Trimming shortened V by 4 bases and J by 5 bases, and 17 bases separated the two germline ends. This CDR3 is built from 15 residues.

The gene calls are TRBV12-3 or TRBV12-4 and TRBJ2-3; maybe TRBD1 (5 bases). The CDR3 loop spans 15 amino acids. Deletions cut 4 bases from V and 0 bases from J, with 11 bases between. CDR3 amino acids: CASSSRTGSTDTQYF. The CDR3 coding sequence is TGTGCCAGCAGTTCACGCACAGGAAGCACAGATACGCAGTATTTT.

The chain carries TRBV2 and TRBJ2-1; TRBD2 agrees at 11 bases. The CDR3 consists of 15 residues. V trimming: 7 bases; J trimming: 7 bases; junction bases outside the gene matches: 9. Germline V lookup: CDR1 SNHLY, CDR2 FYNNEI. Written as DNA, the CDR3 is TGTGCCAGCAACGTACTAGCGGGAGTGGGAAATGAGCAGTTCTTC. Translated, it gives CASNVLAGVGNEQFF. The variable domain in full, completed from reference TRBV2 and TRBJ2-1, reads EPEVTQTPSHQVTQMGQEVILRCVPISNHLYFYWYRQILGQKVEFLVSFYNNEISEKSEIFDDQFSVERPDGSNFTLKIRSTKLEDSAMYFCASNVLAGVGNEQFFGPGTRLTVL.

The chain recombines TRBV5-6 with TRBJ2-1, with D perhaps matching TRBD1 (6 bases). The V end lost 2 bases, the J end lost 10 bases, and 10 bases lay between the germline ends. Germline V lookup: CDR1 SGHDT, CDR2 YYEEEE. The CDR3 has 12 amino acids. CDR3 residues: CASSFPDSEQFF. DNA for the CDR3: TGTGCCAGCAGCTTCCCGGACAGCGAGCAGTTCTTC.

The rearrangement uses TRBV19 and TRBJ2-1; 9 nucleotides line up with TRBD2. This CDR3 comprises 16 residues. The V gene's germline CDR1 is LNHDA and CDR2 SQIVND (reference sequence). Trimming took 6 bases from V and 6 from J; bases not matched to a gene: 12. CDR3 in amino acids: CASSRPGLAGPNEQFF. The CDR3 DNA follows: TGTGCCAGTAGCCGGCCTGGGCTAGCGGGACCCAATGAGCAGTTCTTC.

The rearrangement joins TRBV30 to TRBJ2-2, with D unclear. Looked up from germline, CDR1 is GTSNPN and CDR2 is SVGIG (reference sequence). Trimming took off 0 bases at V and 4 bases at J, with 6 bases between the two ends. The CDR3 spans 13 residues. Written as DNA, the CDR3 is TGTGCCTGGAGTGTAACGACCACCGGGGAGCTGTTTTTT. Protein sequence: CAWSVTTTGELFF.

The CDR3: CASSYPGSGGDEQFF. The CDR3 bases are TGTGCCAGCAGTTACCCAGGGTCGGGCGGCGATGAGCAGTTCTTC. This sequence joins TRBV6-6 and TRBJ2-1, with D possibly TRBD1 on 5 matching bases. The CDR3 runs 15 residues. CDR1 and CDR2 (germline): MNHNY, SVGAGI (reference sequence). Trimming cost V 2 bases and J 8 bases, with 16 bases left between them.

The rearrangement links TRBV27 to TRBJ2-5, with TRBD1 as a possible D gene (6 bases). The germline gives CDR1 MNHEY, CDR2 SMNVEV (reference sequence). V was trimmed by 4 bases and J by 2 bases, leaving 14 bases between them. The CDR3 spans 15 residues. CDR3 residues: CASSSQSTGQETQYF. DNA for the CDR3: TGTGCCAGCAGTTCCCAATCGACAGGTCAAGAGACCCAGTACTTC.

The chain links TRBV7-2 to TRBJ2-1; the match to TRBD1 covers 7 bases. V was clipped by 5 bases and J by 12 bases; unmatched bases: 10. This CDR3 has 13 amino acids. Per germline, CDR1 SGHTA and CDR2 FQGNSA. The CDR3 protein is CASSTGTDMVQFF. The CDR3 nucleotides are TGTGCCAGCAGCACCGGGACAGACATGGTGCAGTTCTTC.

This sequence joins TRBV5-1 and TRBJ2-2; the D is unclear. The CDR3 runs to 13 residues. From germline, CDR1 is SGHRS and CDR2 YFSETQ. Trimming took 2 bases from V and 6 from J, leaving 8 bases between them. The CDR3 bases are TGCGCCAGCAGCTTCGCCGGGTCCGGGGAGCTGTTTTTT. Its protein product is CASSFAGSGELFF.

The rearrangement links TRBV28 to TRBJ2-3; no reliable D call. CDR1 and CDR2 from the germline V gene are MDHEN and SYDVKM. Trimming took 7 bases from V and 4 from J, leaving 15 bases between them. This CDR3 contains 14 residues. CDR3 residues: CASTTHTMSDTQYF. In DNA form, the CDR3 reads TGTGCCAGCACTACTCATACGATGTCAGATACGCAGTATTTT.

The V and J genes are TRBV24-1 and TRBJ1-2; 9 nucleotides line up with TRBD1. Germline V lookup: CDR1 KGHDR, CDR2 SFDVKD. Germline trimming cut 4 bases from V and 2 bases from J; bases unmatched to any gene: 4. The CDR3 is 15 amino acids. The CDR3 here is CATSDPTGGNYGYTF. In DNA, the CDR3 is TGTGCCACCAGTGACCCGACAGGGGGAAACTATGGCTACACCTTC.

The V and J genes are TRBV10-2 and TRBJ2-1; the match to TRBD1 covers 9 bases. There are 14 residues in the CDR3. CDR1 is WSHSY, CDR2 SAAADI, per germline. Trimming removed 6 bases from V and 9 bases from J; junction bases left unmatched: 9. CDR3: CASRRDRVESEQFF. The CDR3 DNA reads TGCGCCAGCAGGCGGGACAGGGTAGAGAGTGAGCAGTTCTTC.

The chain carries TRBV20-1 and TRBJ2-5; no firm D call. The CDR3 extends over 11 amino acids. Trimming left V 1 base short and J 10 bases short, with 10 bases between. The germline gives CDR1 DFQATT, CDR2 SNEGSKA (reference sequence). CDR3 protein: CSARAPPIQYF. In DNA, the CDR3 is TGCAGTGCTAGAGCCCCCCCTATCCAGTACTTC.